The source of this TCR beta chain is a study of shared clonotypes between healthy human individuals. Whole-study context: Each donor had three CD4 naive, three CD4 memory, two CD8 naive and one CD8 memory plate.

Trimming took off 4 bases at V and 0 bases at J, with 15 bases between the two ends. CDR1 MGHDK and CDR2 SYGVNS come from the germline V gene. This CDR3 is 16 amino acids long. Researchers partitioned CD4+ cells into CD45RA+ naive and CD45RA-negative memory subsets. Assay used: immunoSEQ multiplex PCR; TCRdb lists only in-frame clones, some missing. The sample includes some 2,100,000 clones, approximately 96% of them seen just once. This rearrangement joins TRBV25-1 to TRBJ1-1, with a possible D match to TRBD1 (5 bases). This receptor was taken from a man aged 18 to 29 in good health. Material for sequencing was naive CD4+ T cells sorted from blood. Specified subset: CD45RA+ positively selected. Here the CDR3 reads CASSVGVRTMNTEAFF. CDR3 in DNA: TGTGCCAGCAGTGTAGGGGTCCGGACCATGAACACTGAAGCTTTCTTT.